This TCR beta chain came from a study of neoadjuvant anti-PD-1 for oral cavity cancer. Per the germline V gene, CDR1 is SGHKS and CDR2 is YYEKEE (reference sequence). V was clipped by 5 bases and J by 7 bases; unmatched bases: 8. This CDR3 contains 15 residues. Clones were read by immunoSEQ multiplex PCR, and TCRdb kept only the in-frame ones, dropping some. The sample has fewer than 70,000 clones, 70% to 85% seen once. The chain carries TRBV5-5 and TRBJ1-5, with 11 positions matching TRBD1. The sequences come from PBMCs, collected before nivolumab (anti-PD-1) treatment. This clonotype was sampled from a person between 35 and 79 years old with oral cavity squamous cell carcinoma. The CDR3 DNA follows: TGTGCCAGCAGTCTGGACAGGGGGCTAAGGCAGCCCCAGCATTTT. Residues: CASSLDRGLRQPQHF. Based on the CDR3 plus reference TRBV5-5 and TRBJ1-5, the full variable domain is DAGVTQSPTHLIKTRGQQVTLRCSPISGHKSVSWYQQVLGQGPQFIFQYYEKEERGRGNFPDRFSARQFPNYSSELNVNALLLGDSALYLCASSLDRGLRQPQHFGDGTRLSIL.